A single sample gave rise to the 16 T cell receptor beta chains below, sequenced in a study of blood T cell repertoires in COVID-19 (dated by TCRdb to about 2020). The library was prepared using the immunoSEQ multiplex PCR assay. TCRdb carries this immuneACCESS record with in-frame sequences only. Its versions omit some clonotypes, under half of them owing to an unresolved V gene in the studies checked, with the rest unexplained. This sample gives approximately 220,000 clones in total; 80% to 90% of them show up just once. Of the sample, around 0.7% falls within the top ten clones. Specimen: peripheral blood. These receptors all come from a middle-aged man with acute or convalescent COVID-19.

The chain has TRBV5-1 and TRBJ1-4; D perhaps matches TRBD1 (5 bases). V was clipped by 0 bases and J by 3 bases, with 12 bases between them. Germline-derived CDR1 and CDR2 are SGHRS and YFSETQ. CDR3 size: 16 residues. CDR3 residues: CASSLGAGGANEKLFF. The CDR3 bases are TGCGCCAGCAGCTTGGGCGCCGGGGGGGCTAATGAAAAACTGTTTTTT.

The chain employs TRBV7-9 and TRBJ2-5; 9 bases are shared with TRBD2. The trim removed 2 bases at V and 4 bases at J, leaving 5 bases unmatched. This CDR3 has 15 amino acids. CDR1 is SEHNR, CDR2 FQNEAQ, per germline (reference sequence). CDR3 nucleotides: TGTGCCAGCAGCTTACGACTAGCGGAGGCAGAGACCCAGTACTTC. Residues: CASSLRLAEAETQYF.

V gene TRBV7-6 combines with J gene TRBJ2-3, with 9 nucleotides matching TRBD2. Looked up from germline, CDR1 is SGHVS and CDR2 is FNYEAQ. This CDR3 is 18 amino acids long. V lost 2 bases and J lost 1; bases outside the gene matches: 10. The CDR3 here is CASSLSPFGGGGTDTQYF. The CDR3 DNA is TGTGCCAGCAGCTTAAGTCCTTTCGGCGGGGGGGGCACAGATACGCAGTATTTT.

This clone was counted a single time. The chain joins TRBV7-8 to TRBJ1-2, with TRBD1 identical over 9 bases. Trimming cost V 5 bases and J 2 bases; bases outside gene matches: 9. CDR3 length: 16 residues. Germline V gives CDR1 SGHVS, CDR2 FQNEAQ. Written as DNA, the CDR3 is TGTGCCAGCAGCCCGGGACAGGGAATCTCAAACTATGGCTACACCTTC. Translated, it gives CASSPGQGISNYGYTF.

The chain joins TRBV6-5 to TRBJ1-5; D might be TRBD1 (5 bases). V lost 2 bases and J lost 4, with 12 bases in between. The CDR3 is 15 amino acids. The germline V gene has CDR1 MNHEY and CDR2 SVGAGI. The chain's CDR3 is CASSYAGTGNQPQHF. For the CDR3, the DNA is TGTGCCAGCAGTTACGCGGGGACCGGGAATCAGCCCCAGCATTTT.

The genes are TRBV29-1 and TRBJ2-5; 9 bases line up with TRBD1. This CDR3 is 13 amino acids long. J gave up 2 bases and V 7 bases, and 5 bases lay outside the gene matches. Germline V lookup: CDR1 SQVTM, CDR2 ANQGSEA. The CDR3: CSATGQGQETQYF. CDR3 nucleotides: TGCAGCGCTACGGGACAGGGTCAAGAGACCCAGTACTTC. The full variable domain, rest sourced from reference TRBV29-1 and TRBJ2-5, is SAVISQKPSRDICQRGTSLTIQCQVDSQVTMMFWYRQQPGQSLTLIATANQGSEATYESGFVIDKFPISRPNLTFSTLTVSNMSPEDSSIYLCSATGQGQETQYFGPGTRLLVL.

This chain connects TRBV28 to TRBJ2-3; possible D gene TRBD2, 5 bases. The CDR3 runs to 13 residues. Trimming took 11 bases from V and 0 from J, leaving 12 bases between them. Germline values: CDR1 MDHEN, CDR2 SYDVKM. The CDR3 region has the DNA TGTGCCGAGGGCCGGGGTAGCACAGATACGCAGTATTTT. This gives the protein CAEGRGSTDTQYF.

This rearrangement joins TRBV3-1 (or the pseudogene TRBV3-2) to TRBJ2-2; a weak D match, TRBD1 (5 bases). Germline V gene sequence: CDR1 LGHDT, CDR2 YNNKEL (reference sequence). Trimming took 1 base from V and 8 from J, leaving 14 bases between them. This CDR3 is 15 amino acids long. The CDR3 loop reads CASSQVFRESGELFF. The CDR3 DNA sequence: TGTGCCAGCAGCCAAGTTTTCAGGGAATCAGGGGAGCTGTTTTTT.

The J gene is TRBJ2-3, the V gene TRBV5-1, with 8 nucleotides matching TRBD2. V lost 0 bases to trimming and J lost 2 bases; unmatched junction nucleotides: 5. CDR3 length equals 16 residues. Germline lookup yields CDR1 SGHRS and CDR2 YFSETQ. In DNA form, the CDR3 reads TGCGCCAGCAGCTTGGAGGGGCGGGGGGACACAGATACGCAGTATTTT. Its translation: CASSLEGRGDTDTQYF.

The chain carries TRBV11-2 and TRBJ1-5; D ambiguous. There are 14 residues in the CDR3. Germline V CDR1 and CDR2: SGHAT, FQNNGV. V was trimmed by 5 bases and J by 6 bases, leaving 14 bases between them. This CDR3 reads CASSLGIVGQPQHF. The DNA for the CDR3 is TGTGCCAGCAGCCTCGGGATTGTCGGTCAGCCCCAGCATTTT. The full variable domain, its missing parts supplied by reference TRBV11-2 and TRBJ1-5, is EAGVAQSPRYKIIEKRQSVAFWCNPISGHATLYWYQQILGQGPKLLIQFQNNGVVDDSQLPKDRFSAERLKGVDSTLKIQPAKLEDSAVYLCASSLGIVGQPQHFGDGTRLSIL.

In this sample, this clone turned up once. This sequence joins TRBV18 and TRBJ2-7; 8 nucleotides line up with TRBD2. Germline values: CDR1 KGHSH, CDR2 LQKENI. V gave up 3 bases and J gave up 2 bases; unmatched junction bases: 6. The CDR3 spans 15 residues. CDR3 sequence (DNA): TGTGCCAGCTCACCGGCGGGAGGAGGTACCTACGAGCAGTACTTC. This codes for CASSPAGGGTYEQYF. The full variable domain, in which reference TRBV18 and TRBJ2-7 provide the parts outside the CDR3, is NAGVMQNPRHLVRRRGQEARLRCSPMKGHSHVYWYRQLPEEGLKFMVYLQKENIIDESGMPKERFSAEFPKEGPSILRIQQVVRGDSAAYFCASSPAGGGTYEQYFGPGTRLTVT.

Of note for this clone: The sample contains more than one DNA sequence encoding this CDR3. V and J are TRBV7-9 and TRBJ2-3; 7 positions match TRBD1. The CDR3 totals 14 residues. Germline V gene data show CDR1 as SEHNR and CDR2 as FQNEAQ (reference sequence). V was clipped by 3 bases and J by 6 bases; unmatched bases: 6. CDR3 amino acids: CASSLAGGRDTQYF. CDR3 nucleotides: TGTGCCAGCAGCTTGGCAGGGGGACGGGATACGCAGTATTTT.

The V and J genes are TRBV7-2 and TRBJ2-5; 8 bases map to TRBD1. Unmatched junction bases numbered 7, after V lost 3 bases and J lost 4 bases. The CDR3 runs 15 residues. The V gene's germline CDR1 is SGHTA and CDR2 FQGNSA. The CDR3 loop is CASSFGQGRVETQYF. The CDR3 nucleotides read TGTGCCAGCAGCTTCGGACAGGGTAGGGTAGAGACCCAGTACTTC.

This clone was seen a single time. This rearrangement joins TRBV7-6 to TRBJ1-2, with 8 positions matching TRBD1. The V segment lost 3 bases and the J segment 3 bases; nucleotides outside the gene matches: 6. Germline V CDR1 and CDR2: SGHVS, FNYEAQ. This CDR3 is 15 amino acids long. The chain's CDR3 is CASSLQTGADYGYTF. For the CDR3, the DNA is TGTGCCAGCAGCTTGCAGACAGGGGCGGACTATGGCTACACCTTC.

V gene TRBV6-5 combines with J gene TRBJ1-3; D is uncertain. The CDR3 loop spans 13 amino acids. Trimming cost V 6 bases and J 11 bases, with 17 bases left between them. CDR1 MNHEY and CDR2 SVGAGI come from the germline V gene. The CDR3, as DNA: TGTGCCAGCAGCTTCCAGTTCTCGTCCGCCATATATTTT. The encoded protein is CASSFQFSSAIYF.

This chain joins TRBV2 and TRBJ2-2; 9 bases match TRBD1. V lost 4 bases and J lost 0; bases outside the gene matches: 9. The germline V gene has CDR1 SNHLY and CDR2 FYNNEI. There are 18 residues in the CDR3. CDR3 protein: CASSGNTRQGANTGELFF. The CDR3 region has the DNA TGTGCCAGCAGTGGCAACACAAGACAGGGGGCGAACACCGGGGAGCTGTTTTTT. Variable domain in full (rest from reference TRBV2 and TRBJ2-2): EPEVTQTPSHQVTQMGQEVILRCVPISNHLYFYWYRQILGQKVEFLVSFYNNEISEKSEIFDDQFSVERPDGSNFTLKIRSTKLEDSAMYFCASSGNTRQGANTGELFFGEGSRLTVL.